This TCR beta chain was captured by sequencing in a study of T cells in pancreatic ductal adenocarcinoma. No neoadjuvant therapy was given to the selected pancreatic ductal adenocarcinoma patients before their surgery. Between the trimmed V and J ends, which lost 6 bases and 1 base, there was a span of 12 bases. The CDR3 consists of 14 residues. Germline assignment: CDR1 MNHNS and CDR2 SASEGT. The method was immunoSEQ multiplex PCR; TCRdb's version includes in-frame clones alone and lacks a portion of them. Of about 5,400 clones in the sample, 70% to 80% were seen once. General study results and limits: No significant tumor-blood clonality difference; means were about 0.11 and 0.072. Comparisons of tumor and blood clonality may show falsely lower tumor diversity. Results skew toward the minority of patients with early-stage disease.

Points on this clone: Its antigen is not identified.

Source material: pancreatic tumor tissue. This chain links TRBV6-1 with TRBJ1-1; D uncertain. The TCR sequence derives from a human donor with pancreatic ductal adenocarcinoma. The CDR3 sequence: CASSFAQPNTEAFF. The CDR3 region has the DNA TGTGCCAGCAGCTTTGCACAGCCGAACACTGAAGCTTTCTTT.